These 17 T cell receptor beta chains originate from one sample sequenced in a study of T cell changes during pregnancy in multiple sclerosis. Data came from immunoSEQ multiplex PCR; TCRdb stores just in-frame clones and leaves some out. The sample lists about 46,000 clones, 91% occurring once. Material: CD8+ T cells from peripheral blood mononuclear cells, obtained after pregnancy. The receptors originated from a female donor with multiple sclerosis, enrolled in a pregnancy study.

V and J are TRBV7-9 and TRBJ2-7; 8 bases map to TRBD2. There are 14 residues in the CDR3. Germline V gives CDR1 SEHNR, CDR2 FQNEAQ (reference sequence). Trimming took 1 base from V and 4 from J; bases not matched to a gene: 3. This CDR3 reads CASSLEGLVYEQYF. DNA for the CDR3: TGTGCCAGCAGCTTAGAGGGACTAGTATACGAGCAGTACTTC. Based on the CDR3 plus reference TRBV7-9 and TRBJ2-7, the full variable domain is DTGVSQNPRHKITKRGQNVTFRCDPISEHNRLYWYRQTLGQGPEFLTYFQNEAQLEKSRLLSDRFSAERPKGSFSTLEIQRTEQGDSAMYLCASSLEGLVYEQYFGPGTRLTVT.

This clone has only one observation. The V and J genes are TRBV19 and TRBJ2-1; TRBD1 might be the D (6 bases). The germline V and J ends were trimmed by 3 bases and 7 bases, with 16 bases remaining between them. The V gene's germline CDR1 is LNHDA and CDR2 SQIVND (reference sequence). This CDR3 comprises 15 residues. CDR3 bases: TGTGCCAGTAGTATCGGGCTGGGGGCCCCAAATGAGCAGTTCTTC. As protein: CASSIGLGAPNEQFF.

The chain couples TRBV6-5 to TRBJ1-1; 7 bases align to TRBD1. Germline trimming cut 7 bases from V and 0 bases from J; bases unmatched to any gene: 5. The CDR3 contains 14 residues. Germline V lookup: CDR1 MNHEY, CDR2 SVGAGI. CDR3 region: CASTLTGMNTEAFF. CDR3 DNA sequence: TGTGCCAGCACCCTGACAGGGATGAACACTGAAGCTTTCTTT.

V usage is TRBV14 and J usage is TRBJ2-5; tentatively, D is TRBD1 (6 bases). Germline CDR1 is SGHDN and CDR2 is FVKESK. Trimming took 4 bases from V and 2 from J, leaving 14 bases between them. This CDR3 region has 15 residues. The DNA of the CDR3 is TGTGCCAGCAGCCCCCAGGGGAGCCGACAAGAGACCCAGTACTTC. Protein sequence: CASSPQGSRQETQYF. Complete variable domain (other parts from reference TRBV14 and TRBJ2-5): EAGVTQFPSHSVIEKGQTVTLRCDPISGHDNLYWYRRVMGKEIKFLLHFVKESKQDESGMPNNRFLAERTGGTYSTLKVQPAELEDSGVYFCASSPQGSRQETQYFGPGTRLLVL.

This clone occurred once. The V and J genes are TRBV9 and TRBJ2-2; maybe TRBD1 (6 bases). The CDR3 covers 17 residues. Germline CDR1 SGDLS, CDR2 YYNGEE. V lost 0 bases and J lost 3, with 15 bases in between. CDR3 residues: CASSVGRTAPDTGELFF. The CDR3 coding sequence is TGTGCCAGCAGCGTAGGGAGGACAGCCCCCGACACCGGGGAGCTGTTTTTT.

CDR3 nucleotide sequence: TGTGCCAGTAGCCCCAAGGGACAGGGAACGAGTGAAGCTTTCTTT. Its translation: CASSPKGQGTSEAFF. The rearrangement uses TRBV19 and TRBJ1-1, with TRBD1 identical over 9 bases. The J segment lost 7 bases and the V segment lost 6 bases, leaving 12 bases of the junction unmatched. This CDR3 is 15 amino acids long. Germline CDR1 and CDR2: LNHDA and SQIVND (reference sequence). The full variable domain, with the rest looked up from reference TRBV19 and TRBJ1-1, is DGGITQSPKYLFRKEGQNVTLSCEQNLNHDAMYWYRQDPGQGLRLIYYSQIVNDFQKGDIAEGYSVSREKKESFPLTVTSAQKNPTAFYLCASSPKGQGTSEAFFGQGTRLTVV.

V gene TRBV4-1 combines with J gene TRBJ2-7; D might be TRBD1 (5 bases). CDR3 length: 13 amino acids. The germline CDR1 and CDR2 sequences are MGHRA and YSYEKL. V lost 4 bases and J 4 bases, leaving 11 bases between the germline ends. This chain's CDR3 is CASSRTPEYEQYF. The CDR3 DNA reads as TGCGCCAGCAGCCGGACACCTGAATACGAGCAGTACTTC.

This clone was detected only a few times. This chain's CDR3 is CASGTDRERQPQHF. CDR3 sequence (DNA): TGTGCTAGTGGTACGGACAGGGAAAGACAGCCCCAGCATTTT. The chain carries TRBV12-5 and TRBJ1-5; 8 nucleotides agree with TRBD1. CDR3 length: 14 amino acids. The trim removed 5 bases at V and 7 bases at J, leaving 7 bases unmatched. Germline CDR1 LGHNT, CDR2 FRNRAP.

The chain is built from TRBV4-2 and TRBJ2-3; 10 bases align to TRBD2. CDR3 length: 20 residues. J lost 0 bases, V lost 4 bases, and 16 bases had no gene match. Germline V gene sequence: CDR1 LGHNA, CDR2 YNFKEQ. The CDR3 sequence: CASSLDSVTLAGESTDTQYF. CDR3 nucleotides: TGTGCCAGCAGCCTGGACAGCGTTACTCTAGCGGGAGAAAGCACAGATACGCAGTATTTT.

CDR3 region: CASSQKQGCEQYF. Here the CDR3 DNA reads TGCGCCAGCAGTCAAAAACAGGGGTGCGAGCAGTACTTC. This rearrangement joins TRBV23-1 to TRBJ2-7; 7 nucleotides align to TRBD1. TRBV23-1 is identified as an open reading frame with a role that is uncertain. The CDR3 runs 13 residues. J was trimmed by 6 bases and V by 2 bases; bases with no gene match: 4.

The V and J genes are TRBV4-1 and TRBJ1-3, with no clear D. V was pared by 1 base and J by 0 bases, with 7 bases between. Germline values: CDR1 MGHRA, CDR2 YSYEKL. The CDR3 contains 15 residues. CDR3 bases: TGCGCCAGCAGCCAAGGCCCAGGCTCTGGAAACACCATATATTTT. It codes for CASSQGPGSGNTIYF.

CDR3 DNA: TGTGCCAGTAGTAGGGGTAGGGGGCCCTACGAGCAGTACTTC. It is translated as CASSRGRGPYEQYF. The genes are TRBV19 and TRBJ2-7; TRBD1 aligns across 7 bases. Germline assignment: CDR1 LNHDA and CDR2 SQIVND (reference sequence). The V gene end was trimmed by 4 bases and the J gene end by 2 bases; junction bases not matched to a gene: 5. This CDR3 has 14 residues.

The chain uses TRBV5-6 and TRBJ2-7; D is perhaps TRBD2 (6 bases). CDR1 is SGHDT, CDR2 YYEEEE, per germline. CDR3 length: 14 amino acids. V shed 0 bases and J shed 4 bases, with 11 bases lying between them. The CDR3 DNA reads TGTGCCAGCAGCTTGGACTCGGGAGAGTACGAGCAGTACTTC. This sequence encodes CASSLDSGEYEQYF.

This chain joins TRBV7-8 and TRBJ2-5; the D is unclear. The CDR3 spans 15 residues. Per the germline V gene, CDR1 is SGHVS and CDR2 is FQNEAQ. Trimming took off 5 bases at V and 2 bases at J, with 15 bases between the two ends. The CDR3 DNA sequence: TGTGCCAGCAGCGAGCCCGAAACGTATCAAGAGACCCAGTACTTC. It codes for CASSEPETYQETQYF.

The rearrangement uses TRBV7-2 and TRBJ1-1, with a tentative D call TRBD1 (5 bases). This CDR3 comprises 16 residues. Looked up from germline, CDR1 is SGHTA and CDR2 is FQGNSA. The V end was cut by 1 base, the J end by 3 bases, with 15 bases between. The CDR3 bases are TGTGCCAGCAGCTTAGTAGTCCAGGGCTGGGACACTGAAGCTTTCTTT. It translates to CASSLVVQGWDTEAFF.

This rearrangement joins TRBV19 to TRBJ2-1; D is unclear. V lost 5 bases and J lost 7, with 12 bases in between. Per the germline V gene, CDR1 is LNHDA and CDR2 is SQIVND (reference sequence). The CDR3 is 13 residues long. The CDR3 coding sequence is TGTGCCAGTAGTGAAACCTCCGGGAATGAGCAGTTCTTC. Translated: CASSETSGNEQFF.

The chain joins TRBV27 to TRBJ2-7, with a weak D call TRBD2 (6 bases). The CDR3 has 14 residues. Per the germline V gene, CDR1 is MNHEY and CDR2 is SMNVEV (reference sequence). Deletions cut 6 bases from V and 2 bases from J, with 14 bases between. The CDR3 nucleotides are TGTGCCAGCAGCCCCGGGGCGGGGCCCTACGAGCAGTACTTC. It codes for CASSPGAGPYEQYF.